Reported below is one T cell receptor (beta chain). Its antigen is still unknown. A multiplex PCR was run with 60 Vbeta primers and 13 Jbeta primers. Clones were sequenced by immunoSEQ multiplex PCR, and TCRdb holds only the in-frame ones, with some missing. Altogether fewer than 150,000 clones are present, 80% being singletons, with the ten largest covering 1%. This specimen belongs to a study of cytomegalovirus exposure and HLA in healthy donors. Study-level points and caveats: Presence/absence analyses supposed approximately even sequencing depth among donors. Earlier results showed most TCR beta V segments being productive about 87% or about 30% of the time. With later analysis, a missense DCLRE1C variant became linked to TCR beta V- and J-gene trimming.

The receptor comes from a middle-aged man in good health and CMV-seronegative. The sample comprised PBMCs.

CDR3 DNA sequence: TGTGCCAGCAGCTTGACAGGGGGCAGGGTCACTGAAGCTTTCTTT. It specifies CASSLTGGRVTEAFF. This chain links TRBV7-9 with TRBJ1-1, with 10 bases matching TRBD1. The junction had 5 bases not matched to a gene; V was cut back by 3 bases and J by 4 bases. Germline lookup yields CDR1 SEHNR and CDR2 FQNEAQ (reference sequence). The CDR3 is 15 residues long.